This T cell receptor (beta chain) stems from a study of blood T cell repertoires in COVID-19 (dated by TCRdb to the early 2020s). For the wider study: Collaborator samples came from the United States, Italy and Spain and covered acute and convalescent phases of COVID-19. The material from the prospective study consisted of cDNA or gDNA derived from T cells, B-cell-depleted T cells, or PBMCs. Deeply sampled blood TCRbeta repertoires from subjects exposed to, actively infected with, or recovered from COVID-19 were included in the dataset. The repertoires were made available in a free public database intended to serve as a resource for research on the immune response to SARS-CoV-2. The samples were drawn from two sources: the first 160 participants of the ongoing ImmuneRACE study, and approximately 1,300 subjects contributed by 6 global collaborators. The sample metadata nearly always contained a de-identified subject ID, COVID-19 status, age in years and sex. Where available, HLA class I and class II types were obtained from metadata supplied by the sample provider rather than from assay-based typing. Beyond this particular receptor, the publication reports: The amount of clinical and demographic metadata varied by source and participant and was provided uncurated.

Details on this clone: What antigen it recognizes has not been identified. Per-base quality was not reported, and no clone a single base away is much larger than it.

In the prospective study, participants were about 18 to 95 years old, resided in 25 or so geographic areas of the United States, and were enrolled through a virtual design. Cohort assignment in the prospective study relied on participant-reported clinical history from a screening survey and a study questionnaire. A participant counted as exposed if, within 2 weeks of entering the study, that participant had been in contact with someone who had a PCR-confirmed or clinician-diagnosed COVID-19 case. Each participant in the prospective study had whole blood, serum and a nasopharyngeal or oropharyngeal swab collected by mobile phlebotomists. Prospective study participants could optionally give additional blood draws and questionnaires over an approximately two-month period. Blood samples from the prospective study were shipped frozen or at room temperature prior to DNA extraction. Reading the germline V gene gives CDR1 SGHTA and CDR2 FQGTGA. Counted from cysteine to phenylalanine, this CDR3 has 13 amino acids. Of the read, only the CDR3 DNA is kept; its 39 bases are in frame from base 1. Trimming takes 5 bases from V and 3 bases from J, and the germline ends sit 7 bases apart.

TCRbeta CDR3 regions were amplified from genomic DNA using the immunoSEQ Assay, a bias-controlled multiplex PCR. The source study handled its data this way. The number of nucleated cells in each sample was estimated by amplification of reference gene primers within the assay. To quantify the absolute abundance of each unique TCRbeta CDR3 rearrangement, sequence reads were collapsed and filtered. For each sample, productive Simpson clonality was calculated as the square root of Simpson's diversity index over productive rearrangements. Not all clones reach the TCRdb copy of this immuneACCESS table, which keeps in-frame sequences only. Checked studies attribute under half of the gap to unresolved V genes and leave the rest unexplained. V, J and clone size derive from that table, while D and trimming were established from the DNA sequence. A total of approximately 150,000 clones appear in this sample, roughly 83% of them only once. About 5% of the sample goes to the ten largest clones.

The clonotype comes from a man in his 70s who had been exposed to COVID-19. The rearranged segments are TRBV7-3 and TRBJ2-2; a weak D assignment points to TRBD2 (5 bases agree). Specimen: PBMCs or T cells enriched from blood (not recorded which). The CDR3 has the sequence CASSPGDTGELFF. The DNA is TGTGCCAGCAGCCCCGGGGACACCGGGGAGCTGTTTTTT.